The 29 T cell receptor beta chains reported below all come from one sample, sequenced in a study of OX40 agonist ivuxolimab in advanced cancers. Clones were sequenced by immunoSEQ multiplex PCR, and TCRdb holds only the in-frame ones, with some missing. The profile shows about 95,000 clones, approximately 85% of them singletons. The sequencing used CD4+ or CD8+ T cells sorted from blood, collected in a trial of the OX40 agonist ivuxolimab. All receptors derive from an adult with an advanced solid tumor such as melanoma, head and neck, liver or kidney cancer.

The gene calls are TRBV6-5 and TRBJ2-5; D is uncertain. The V and J ends lost 0 bases and 5 bases respectively, with 4 bases between them. This CDR3 is built from 12 residues. Germline values: CDR1 MNHEY, CDR2 SVGAGI. The CDR3 here is CASSYSGETQYF. CDR3 DNA sequence: TGTGCCAGCAGTTACTCCGGGGAGACCCAGTACTTC.

V usage is TRBV9 and J usage is TRBJ2-7, with 8 positions matching TRBD2. This CDR3 spans 15 amino acids. The germline V gene has CDR1 SGDLS and CDR2 YYNGEE. The V and J ends lost 3 bases and 2 bases, in that order; junction bases with no gene match: 7. CDR3 bases: TGTGCCAGCAGCGCTTATAGCGGGGAGGCCTACGAGCAGTACTTC. Amino acids: CASSAYSGEAYEQYF.

The chain joins TRBV21-1 to TRBJ2-7; the table's D gene call, TRBD1, was not cross checked with the DNA. TRBV21-1 is a known pseudogene. The CDR3 extends over 11 amino acids. Written as DNA, the CDR3 is TGTGCCAGCAGAAGCAGGGAAGGGCAGTACTTC. Protein sequence: CASRSREGQYF.

J is TRBJ1-1 and V is TRBV11-3; D gene unclear. In germline, CDR1 is SGHNT, CDR2 YENEEA. The CDR3 is 16 residues long. The ends were cut back, 0 bases at V and 0 bases at J, with 11 bases in the middle. The CDR3 sequence is CASSLEWVDVNTEAFF. The CDR3 region has the DNA TGTGCCAGCAGCTTAGAGTGGGTAGACGTGAACACTGAAGCTTTCTTT. Supplemented by reference TRBV11-3 and TRBJ1-1, the full variable domain reads EAGVVQSPRYKIIEKKQPVAFWCNPISGHNTLYWYLQNLGQGPELLIRYENEEAVDDSQLPKDRFSAERLKGVDSTLKIQPAELGDSAVYLCASSLEWVDVNTEAFFGQGTRLTVV.

The chain carries TRBV7-9 and TRBJ2-1, with TRBD2 matching 10 bases. The CDR3 spans 15 residues. Germline V gene sequence: CDR1 SEHNR, CDR2 FQNEAQ (reference sequence). With 4 bases clipped from V and 6 bases from J, the junction kept 6 bases outside the gene matches. Written as DNA, the CDR3 is TGTGCCAGCAGCTCTCCGGGACTAGCGATCAATGAGCAGTTCTTC. This codes for CASSSPGLAINEQFF.

The V gene is TRBV7-9, the J gene TRBJ2-7; perhaps TRBD2 as D (5 bases). The CDR3 covers 13 residues. The germline CDR1 and CDR2 sequences are SEHNR and FQNEAQ (reference sequence). Trimming took 5 bases from V and 4 from J, leaving 12 bases between them. The CDR3 spells CASSHGVAYEQYF. As DNA, the CDR3 is TGTGCCAGCAGCCACGGGGTGGCGTACGAGCAGTACTTC.

V is TRBV18 and J is TRBJ1-5; no clear D gene. The CDR3 is 18 amino acids. V was trimmed by 0 bases and J by 1 base, leaving 16 bases between them. In germline, CDR1 is KGHSH, CDR2 LQKENI. The CDR3 here is CASSPPPTAHLSNQPQHF. CDR3 bases: TGTGCCAGCTCACCACCCCCGACTGCCCACTTAAGCAATCAGCCCCAGCATTTT.

The gene calls are TRBV19 and TRBJ2-7; 8 bases match TRBD2. The CDR3 is made up of 14 amino acids. The germline CDR1 and CDR2 sequences are LNHDA and SQIVND (reference sequence). J lost 3 bases, V lost 2 bases, and 3 bases had no gene match. CDR3 sequence reads: CASSILAGHYEQYF. The CDR3 coding sequence is TGTGCCAGTAGTATACTAGCGGGCCACTACGAGCAGTACTTC.

The chain carries TRBV4-1 and TRBJ2-4; D gene uncertain. The CDR3 spans 17 residues. Germline CDR1 MGHRA, CDR2 YSYEKL. The V end lost 0 bases, the J end lost 0 bases, and 12 bases lay between the germline ends. The CDR3 loop reads CASSQEVSDGAKNIQYF. In DNA form, the CDR3 reads TGCGCCAGCAGCCAAGAAGTTTCGGACGGAGCCAAAAACATTCAGTACTTC.

Concerning this clone itself: The same CDR3 can be traced to other DNA sequences in this sample. The chain is built from TRBV30 and TRBJ1-5, with no clear D. Looked up from germline, CDR1 is GTSNPN and CDR2 is SVGIG (reference sequence). V gave up 2 bases and J gave up 0 bases, with 8 bases separating them. The CDR3 extends over 14 amino acids. The CDR3 bases are TGTGCCTGGAGTTATAAGAATAGCAATCAGCCCCAGCATTTT. This gives the protein CAWSYKNSNQPQHF.

The V call is TRBV4-3, the J call TRBJ2-2, with D uncertain. Trimming stripped 1 base from V and 6 bases from J, with 9 bases between. Germline V lookup: CDR1 LGHNA, CDR2 YSLEER. CDR3 length: 14 amino acids. The CDR3: CASSQVVSAGELFF. The CDR3 nucleotides are TGCGCCAGCAGCCAAGTGGTCAGCGCCGGGGAGCTGTTTTTT.

The rearrangement uses TRBV7-9 and TRBJ2-5; D unclear. Looked up from germline, CDR1 is SEHNR and CDR2 is FQNEAQ (reference sequence). Trimming took off 3 bases at V and 0 bases at J, with 8 bases between the two ends. This CDR3 comprises 14 residues. CDR3 in DNA: TGTGCCAGCAGCTTTGACGCTTACCAAGAGACCCAGTACTTC. As protein: CASSFDAYQETQYF. Supplemented by reference TRBV7-9 and TRBJ2-5, the full variable domain reads DTGVSQNPRHKITKRGQNVTFRCDPISEHNRLYWYRQTLGQGPEFLTYFQNEAQLEKSRLLSDRFSAERPKGSFSTLEIQRTEQGDSAMYLCASSFDAYQETQYFGPGTRLLVL.

This clone was seen only once. The CDR3 sequence is CASSADGLSYEQYF. In nucleotides, the CDR3 is TGTGCCAGCAGCGCGGACGGCCTCTCCTACGAGCAGTACTTC. V usage is TRBV9 and J usage is TRBJ2-7; D is unclear. The CDR3 has 14 residues. In germline, CDR1 is SGDLS, CDR2 YYNGEE. The V end lost 3 bases, the J end lost 0 bases, and 10 bases lay between the germline ends.

V is TRBV30 and J is TRBJ1-5, with D maybe TRBD1 (5 bases). The CDR3 has 13 amino acids. The germline CDR1 and CDR2 sequences are GTSNPN and SVGIG (reference sequence). V lost 2 bases to trimming and J lost 4 bases, with 9 bases between them. This CDR3 reads CAWSYGGNQPQHF. CDR3 DNA: TGTGCCTGGAGTTACGGGGGTAATCAGCCCCAGCATTTT.

The chain is built from TRBV7-3 and TRBJ1-1; no clear D gene. From germline, CDR1 is SGHTA and CDR2 FQGTGA. CDR3 size: 14 residues. V lost 2 bases to trimming and J lost 4 bases, with 11 bases between them. CDR3 sequence (DNA): TGTGCCAGCAGCTTAGAAGGGCAGGCCACTGAAGCTTTCTTT. It translates to CASSLEGQATEAFF.

The genes are TRBV30 and TRBJ1-1; D might be TRBD1 (5 bases). CDR3 size: 14 residues. The germline CDR1 and CDR2 sequences are GTSNPN and SVGIG (reference sequence). V was pared by 4 bases and J by 1 base, with 13 bases between. The CDR3 loop is CAWTAGPENTEAFF. CDR3 in DNA: TGTGCCTGGACGGCAGGGCCCGAGAACACTGAAGCTTTCTTT.

The rearrangement uses TRBV2 and TRBJ1-1, with no clear D. Germline V gene lookup returns CDR1 SNHLY and CDR2 FYNNEI. V lost 4 bases and J 0 bases, leaving 12 bases between the germline ends. CDR3 length equals 15 residues. CDR3 in amino acids: CASSGLTALNTEAFF. The CDR3 nucleotides are TGTGCCAGCAGTGGGCTCACAGCTTTGAACACTGAAGCTTTCTTT.

V is TRBV5-1 and J is TRBJ2-7, with D tentatively TRBD2 (6 bases). Germline CDR1 and CDR2: SGHRS and YFSETQ. The length of the CDR3 is 13 residues. V lost 2 bases and J lost 3, with 9 bases in between. This chain's CDR3 is CASSFAGIYEQYF. The CDR3 nucleotides are TGCGCCAGCAGCTTTGCGGGGATCTACGAGCAGTACTTC.

CDR3: CASSFGTLLEKLFF. DNA of the CDR3: TGTGCCAGCAGCTTTGGGACCCTGTTGGAAAAACTGTTTTTT. The chain carries TRBV5-8 and TRBJ1-4, with TRBD1 as a possible D gene (5 bases). Germline loops: CDR1 SGHTS, CDR2 YDEGEE. The V end lost 2 bases, the J end lost 8 bases, and 13 bases lay between the germline ends. This CDR3 contains 14 residues.

V gene TRBV7-6 combines with J gene TRBJ2-1; TRBD1 matches 10 bases. The V segment lost 5 bases and the J segment 7 bases; nucleotides outside the gene matches: 8. The germline V gene encodes CDR1 SGHVS and CDR2 FNYEAQ. This CDR3 has 15 residues. This CDR3 reads CASSLRQGAENEQFF. DNA for the CDR3: TGTGCCAGCAGCCTGAGACAGGGGGCGGAGAATGAGCAGTTCTTC.

This clone came up a few times. The chain employs TRBV7-2 and TRBJ1-5, with D possibly TRBD1 on 6 matching bases. CDR3 length: 15 residues. Germline V gene sequence: CDR1 SGHTA, CDR2 FQGNSA. V was trimmed by 5 bases and J by 0 bases, leaving 11 bases between them. CDR3 DNA: TGTGCCAGCAGCAACAAGGGGGATAGCAATCAGCCCCAGCATTTT. Translating it yields CASSNKGDSNQPQHF.

This clone was seen a few times. The chain has TRBV7-2 and TRBJ2-7; tentative D call: TRBD1 (5 bases). Germline CDR1 and CDR2: SGHTA and FQGNSA. Trimming took 8 bases from V and 2 from J, leaving 13 bases between them. This CDR3 has 13 residues. The CDR3 DNA is TGTGCCAGCGGCCGCCTAGGGGCCTACGAGCAGTACTTC. This encodes CASGRLGAYEQYF.

The chain has TRBV2 and TRBJ1-2; weak D call: TRBD1 (5 bases). V lost 0 bases and J lost 4, with 18 bases in between. CDR1 is SNHLY and CDR2 is FYNNEI in the germline V gene. CDR3 size: 17 residues. CDR3 sequence (DNA): TGTGCCAGCAGTGAAGCTGCCGGGCGGCAGGGAGGCTATGGCTACACCTTC. It codes for CASSEAAGRQGGYGYTF.

This clone has a single count. This chain connects TRBV6-6 to TRBJ1-3; tentatively, D is TRBD1 (6 bases). The CDR3 has 14 amino acids. Germline V gives CDR1 MNHNY, CDR2 SVGAGI (reference sequence). V shed 5 bases and J shed 8 bases, with 16 bases lying between them. The CDR3 nucleotides are TGTGCCAGCAGTCCTCCGACAGGCGATCACACCATATATTTT. It specifies CASSPPTGDHTIYF.

This chain joins TRBV30 and TRBJ2-5; tentative D call: TRBD2 (5 bases). The ends were cut back, 1 base at V and 3 bases at J, with 18 bases in the middle. The CDR3 spans 16 residues. Germline V CDR1 and CDR2: GTSNPN, SVGIG (reference sequence). The CDR3 here is CAWSARRSGHKETQYF. CDR3 bases: TGTGCCTGGAGTGCCCGTCGAAGCGGCCACAAAGAGACCCAGTACTTC.

This chain connects TRBV7-9 to TRBJ2-5; 8 bases map to TRBD2. The J call is in doubt because the DNA end fits TRBJ2-7 better. The germline V gene has CDR1 SEHNR and CDR2 FQNEAQ (reference sequence). The CDR3 has 14 residues. The chain's CDR3 is CASSPTRGGHEQYF. Here the CDR3 DNA reads TGTGCCAGCAGCCCCACCCGGGGGGGGCACGAGCAGTACTTC.

The J gene is TRBJ2-1, the V gene TRBV7-8; 11 nucleotides line up with TRBD2. The CDR3 length is 16 residues. Trimming cost V 5 bases and J 9 bases; bases outside gene matches: 12. The germline CDR1 and CDR2 sequences are SGHVS and FQNEAQ. The CDR3 sequence: CASSKNGLAGGGEQFF. CDR3 DNA sequence: TGTGCCAGCAGCAAAAACGGTCTAGCGGGAGGCGGTGAGCAGTTCTTC.

The chain couples TRBV30 to TRBJ1-6; D call uncertain. V lost 2 bases to trimming and J lost 0 bases, with 11 bases between them. In germline, CDR1 is GTSNPN, CDR2 SVGIG (reference sequence). The CDR3 runs 16 residues. The CDR3 reads CAWSNPTSSYNSPLHF. CDR3 nucleotide sequence: TGTGCCTGGAGTAATCCCACGAGCTCCTATAATTCACCCCTCCACTTT.

This clone occurred a few times. The chain links TRBV14 to TRBJ1-3; D is ambiguous. The V gene lost 3 bases and the J gene lost 4 bases, with 7 bases spanning the gap. CDR3 length: 13 residues. Germline V gene sequence: CDR1 SGHDN, CDR2 FVKESK. The DNA of the CDR3 is TGTGCCAGCAGCCACGACACAGGAAACACCATATATTTT. It specifies CASSHDTGNTIYF.